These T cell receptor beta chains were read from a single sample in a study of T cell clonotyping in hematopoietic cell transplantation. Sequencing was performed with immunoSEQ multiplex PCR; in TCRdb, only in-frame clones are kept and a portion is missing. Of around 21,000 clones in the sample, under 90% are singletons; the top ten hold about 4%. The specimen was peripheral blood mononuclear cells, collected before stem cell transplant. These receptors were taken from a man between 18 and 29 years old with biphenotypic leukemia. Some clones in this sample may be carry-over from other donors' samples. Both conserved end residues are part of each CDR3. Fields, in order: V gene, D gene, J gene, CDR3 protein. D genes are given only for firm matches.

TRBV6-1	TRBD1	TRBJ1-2	CASSEMGLQGAYGYTF
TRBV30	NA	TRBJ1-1	CAWTSATRIGTEAFF
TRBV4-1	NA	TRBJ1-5	CASSHIDQPQHF
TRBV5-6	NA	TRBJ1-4	CASSLEEGSLTNEKLFF
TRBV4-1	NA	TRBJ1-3	CASSQVASSGNTIYF
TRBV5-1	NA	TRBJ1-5	CASSLGTDQPQHF
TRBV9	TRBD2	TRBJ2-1	CASSATAGGQHNEQFF
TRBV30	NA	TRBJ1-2	CAWSTGRYGYTF
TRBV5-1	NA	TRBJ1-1	CASTLAWGTEAFF
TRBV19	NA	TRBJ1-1	CASSIRTTQEAFF
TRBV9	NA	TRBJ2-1	CASSPLHGSYNEQFF
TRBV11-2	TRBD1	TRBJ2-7	CASSQGQGTFYEQYF
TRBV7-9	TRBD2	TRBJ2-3	CASRPGLAGVTDTQYF
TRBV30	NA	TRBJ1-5	CAWTPRGGLRQPQHF
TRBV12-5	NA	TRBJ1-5	CASGLSVEQPQHF
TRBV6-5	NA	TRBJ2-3	CASSSRVDTQYF
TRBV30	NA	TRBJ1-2	CACRVADGTPASNYGYTF
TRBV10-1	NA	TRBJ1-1	CLILCRWKAEAFF
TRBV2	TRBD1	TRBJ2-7	CASSYTGGEQYF
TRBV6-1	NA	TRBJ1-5	CASSDWVNQPQHF
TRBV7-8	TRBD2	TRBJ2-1	CASRLGLAGGTGQFF
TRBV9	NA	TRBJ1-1	CASSVDEGRLTEAFF
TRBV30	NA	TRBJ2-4	CAWSSGPAKNIQYF
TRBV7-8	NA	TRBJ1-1	CASSLARGNTEAFF
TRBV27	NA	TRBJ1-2	CASSHGQNYGYTF
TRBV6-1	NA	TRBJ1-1	CASSDQDGSMNTEAFF
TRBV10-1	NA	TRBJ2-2	CAVSDSNTGELFF
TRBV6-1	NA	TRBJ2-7	CASSVVHEQYF
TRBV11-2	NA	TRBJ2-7	CASSLVGRLDEQYF
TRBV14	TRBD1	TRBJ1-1	CASSQPTGVWNTEAFF
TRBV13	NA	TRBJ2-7	CASSLRGTPTYEQYF
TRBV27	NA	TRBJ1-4	CASSFGQMTNEKLFF
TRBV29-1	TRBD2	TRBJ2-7	CSVESAGGFYEQYF
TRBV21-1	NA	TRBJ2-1	CASSPLRDREVHEQFF
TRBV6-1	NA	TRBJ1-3	CASSHVNSGNTIYF
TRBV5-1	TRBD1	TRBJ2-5	CASSTWTGQETQYF
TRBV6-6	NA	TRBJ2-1	CASSYPAGDNEQFF
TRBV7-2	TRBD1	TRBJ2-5	CASSAYQGAQYF
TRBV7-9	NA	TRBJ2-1	CASTLWGSEESTEQFF
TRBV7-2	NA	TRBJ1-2	CASSSPRLRGLNYGYTF
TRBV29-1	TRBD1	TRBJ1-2	CSVDLGQGTNYGYTF
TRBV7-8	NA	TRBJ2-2	CASNPIATRNTGELFF
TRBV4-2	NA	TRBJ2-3	CASSQDQGTDTQYF
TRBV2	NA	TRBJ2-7	CASITGQPQISYEQYF
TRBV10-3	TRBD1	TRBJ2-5	CAISEGGQGAAQYF